One and the same sample provided the 27 T cell receptor beta chains below, sequenced in a study of T cell clones after liver transplantation. TCRdb's copy holds only in-frame clones and misses some; the assay was immunoSEQ multiplex PCR. The sample yields around 97,000 clones, around four fifths seen once. The sample here was CD4+ T cells from blood, taken around 49 months after liver transplant. Receptors originate from a human patient who received a liver transplant. The graft donor may have contributed some T cells.

The chain employs TRBV28 and TRBJ2-1; 11 bases fit TRBD1. Per the germline V gene, CDR1 is MDHEN and CDR2 is SYDVKM. Trimming at V came to 5 bases and at J to 7 bases, leaving 7 bases not matched to a gene. CDR3 length equals 15 residues. The CDR3 is CASSPAGQGGNEQFF. CDR3 bases: TGTGCCAGCAGTCCGGCGGGACAGGGGGGTAATGAGCAGTTCTTC. Combining the CDR3 with reference TRBV28 and TRBJ2-1 gives the whole variable domain DVKVTQSSRYLVKRTGEKVFLECVQDMDHENMFWYRQDPGLGLRLIYFSYDVKMKEKGDIPEGYSVSREKKERFSLILESASTNQTSMYLCASSPAGQGGNEQFFGPGTRLTVL.

This clone was seen only once. The gene calls are TRBV14 and TRBJ2-1; 7 nucleotides match TRBD2. Germline V gives CDR1 SGHDN, CDR2 FVKESK. The CDR3 runs to 16 residues. V gave up 0 bases and J gave up 4 bases; unmatched junction bases: 6. CDR3 DNA: TGTGCCAGCAGCCAAGAATCGGGAGGCTGGTACAATGAGCAGTTCTTC. It encodes CASSQESGGWYNEQFF.

The gene calls are TRBV5-1 and TRBJ2-5; perhaps TRBD2 as D (6 bases). The V and J ends lost 0 bases and 4 bases respectively, with 13 bases between them. Germline CDR1 reads SGHRS; CDR2 reads YFSETQ. The CDR3 spans 15 residues. The CDR3 reads CASSLGPGLGETQYF. The CDR3 coding sequence is TGCGCCAGCAGCTTGGGGCCGGGACTCGGAGAGACCCAGTACTTC.

The rearrangement joins TRBV5-6 to TRBJ2-5; no clear D. V lost 1 base to trimming and J lost 3 bases, with 1 base between them. The CDR3 has 11 amino acids. Germline V CDR1 and CDR2: SGHDT, YYEEEE. The CDR3 DNA sequence: TGTGCCAGCAGCTTGAAAGAGACCCAGTACTTC. This sequence encodes CASSLKETQYF.

The chain carries TRBV6-6 and TRBJ2-5; perhaps D is TRBD1 or TRBD2 (5 bases each). V gave up 0 bases and J gave up 9 bases, with 14 bases separating them. There are 14 residues in the CDR3. Germline V gives CDR1 MNHNY, CDR2 SVGAGI (reference sequence). Here the CDR3 DNA reads TGTGCCAGCAGTTACTCCCGGGACCATAGGGCCCAGTACTTC. This encodes CASSYSRDHRAQYF.

The V call is TRBV7-2, the J call TRBJ1-2, with 8 bases identical to TRBD1. The CDR3 loop spans 18 amino acids. Trimming cost V 5 bases and J 8 bases; bases outside gene matches: 22. Germline CDR1 reads SGHTA; CDR2 reads FQGNSA. CDR3 residues: CASSLTWADRARSHGYTF. CDR3 in DNA: TGTGCCAGCAGCCTCACTTGGGCGGACAGGGCTCGTTCGCACGGCTACACCTTC.

The chain couples TRBV2 to TRBJ2-7, with D possibly being TRBD2 (6 bases). V was shortened by 6 bases and J by 7 bases, with 25 bases between the two germline ends. CDR3 length: 16 amino acids. From germline, CDR1 is SNHLY and CDR2 FYNNEI. DNA of the CDR3: TGTGCCAGCAGACTTCCGGGGGAAGCGCTCTCGGAAGAGCAGTACTTC. Encoded protein: CASRLPGEALSEEQYF.

This sequence joins TRBV5-1 and TRBJ1-5; D unresolved. The CDR3 sequence is 13 residues long. Germline V lookup: CDR1 SGHRS, CDR2 YFSETQ. Between the trimmed V and J ends, which lost 2 bases and 5 bases, there was a span of 8 bases. The CDR3 loop is CASSFGQDQPQHF. The CDR3 bases are TGCGCCAGCAGCTTCGGTCAGGATCAGCCCCAGCATTTT.

This sequence joins TRBV25-1 and TRBJ2-6, with D unclear. The CDR3 extends over 13 amino acids. Trimming removed 7 bases from V and 1 base from J, with 5 bases in between. Germline lookup yields CDR1 MGHDK and CDR2 SYGVNS. CDR3 sequence: CASIKSGANVLTF. Here the CDR3 DNA reads TGTGCCAGCATAAAGTCTGGGGCCAACGTCCTGACTTTC.

V usage is TRBV14 and J usage is TRBJ2-2; D remains unclear. Trimming took 4 bases from V and 6 from J, leaving 15 bases between them. Germline assignment: CDR1 SGHDN and CDR2 FVKESK. The CDR3 consists of 15 residues. As DNA, the CDR3 is TGTGCCAGCAGCCGAGACCAAGGGTGGGCCGGGGAGCTGTTTTTT. Its protein product is CASSRDQGWAGELFF.

The chain recombines TRBV5-5 with TRBJ2-1, with a tentative D call TRBD1 (5 bases). The germline gives CDR1 SGHKS, CDR2 YYEKEE (reference sequence). Trimming left V 1 base short and J 0 bases short, with 8 bases between. This CDR3 has 15 amino acids. The DNA of the CDR3 is TGTGCCAGCAGCTTGTCCGACAGCTCCTACAATGAGCAGTTCTTC. Its protein is CASSLSDSSYNEQFF.

The V and J genes are TRBV4-2 and TRBJ2-2, with 8 bases fitting TRBD2. The ends lost 1 base at V and 5 bases at J; junction bases unmatched: 9. This CDR3 is built from 17 residues. The germline gives CDR1 LGHNA, CDR2 YNFKEQ. CDR3 coding DNA: TGTGCCAGCAGCCAAGGGCGGCCTAGCGGGCAAACCGGGGAGCTGTTTTTT. Its translation: CASSQGRPSGQTGELFF.

The CDR3 is CASSPTGGNNSPLHF. The CDR3 nucleotides read TGTGCCAGCAGCCCTACGGGGGGAAATAATTCACCCCTCCACTTT. V gene TRBV6-5 combines with J gene TRBJ1-6; perhaps TRBD1 as D (5 bases). With 6 bases removed from V and 5 bases from J, the gap between germline ends came to 14 bases. Germline V gene lookup returns CDR1 MNHEY and CDR2 SVGAGI. This CDR3 has 15 amino acids.

The rearrangement uses TRBV18 and TRBJ1-5, with 10 bases that match TRBD1. The V and J ends lost 6 bases and 5 bases, in that order; junction bases with no gene match: 7. Germline V gene data show CDR1 as KGHSH and CDR2 as LQKENI. The CDR3 has 15 amino acids. The CDR3 sequence is CASSRDRGLDQPQHF. The CDR3 DNA sequence: TGTGCCAGCTCCCGCGACAGGGGGCTGGATCAGCCCCAGCATTTT.

This chain uses TRBV16 with TRBJ2-1; 8 nucleotides align to TRBD1. J gave up 14 bases and V 4 bases, and 13 bases lay outside the gene matches. Germline V gene data show CDR1 as KGHSY and CDR2 as FQNENV. CDR3 length: 14 amino acids. CDR3 region: CASSLPEFDRGKFF. The CDR3, as DNA: TGTGCCAGCAGCCTCCCAGAATTTGACAGGGGAAAGTTCTTC.

V and J are TRBV6-5 and TRBJ2-1; the D is unclear. Germline V lookup: CDR1 MNHEY, CDR2 SVGAGI. Trimming removed 5 bases at V and 5 bases at J, with 10 bases between. This CDR3 comprises 13 residues. In DNA, the CDR3 is TGTGCCAGCAGTCGGACGGTCGACAATGAGCAGTTCTTC. Translated: CASSRTVDNEQFF.

With respect to this clone: Distinct nucleotide sequences in the sample also encode this CDR3. The gene calls are TRBV5-1 and TRBJ1-1; D not certain. Germline values: CDR1 SGHRS, CDR2 YFSETQ. The germline V and J ends were trimmed by 4 bases and 0 bases, with 7 bases remaining between them. The CDR3 spans 13 residues. The CDR3 loop reads CASSLEVNTEAFF. The CDR3 region has the DNA TGCGCCAGCAGCCTTGAGGTGAACACTGAAGCTTTCTTT.

V and J are TRBV18 and TRBJ1-5; D is undetermined. Germline V lookup: CDR1 KGHSH, CDR2 LQKENI. Deletions cut 1 base from V and 0 bases from J, with 4 bases between. The CDR3 has 14 residues. CDR3 sequence: CASSPQSSNQPQHF. The CDR3 DNA sequence: TGTGCCAGCTCACCACAGAGTAGCAATCAGCCCCAGCATTTT.

This sequence joins TRBV5-1 and TRBJ2-2; D possibly corresponds to TRBD1 (6 bases). CDR1 and CDR2 from the germline V gene are SGHRS and YFSETQ. The CDR3 has 17 amino acids. Trimming took off 4 bases at V and 7 bases at J, with 23 bases between the two ends. The CDR3 DNA follows: TGCGCCAGCAGCCCCCCATTGGCGGGCCAGGGGATCGGGGAGCTGTTTTTT. Its protein is CASSPPLAGQGIGELFF.

The chain carries TRBV5-5 and TRBJ2-3; the D gene is possibly TRBD2 (6 bases). CDR1 and CDR2 from the germline V gene are SGHKS and YYEKEE (reference sequence). Trimming shortened V by 4 bases and J by 2 bases, and 14 bases separated the two germline ends. The CDR3 sequence is 15 residues long. CDR3 sequence: CASSPWAGSTDTQYF. CDR3 DNA: TGTGCCAGCAGCCCGTGGGCGGGGTCCACAGATACGCAGTATTTT.

CDR3 amino acids: CASSLASTTDQETQYF. CDR3 nucleotide sequence: TGTGCCAGCAGCTTAGCTTCCACGACAGACCAAGAGACCCAGTACTTC. The chain couples TRBV7-9 to TRBJ2-5; D perhaps matches TRBD1 (5 bases). Trimming stripped 0 bases from V and 0 bases from J, with 11 bases between. Germline V gene data show CDR1 as SEHNR and CDR2 as FQNEAQ (reference sequence). This CDR3 spans 16 amino acids.

The rearrangement uses TRBV5-4 and TRBJ2-2, with 12 bases identical to TRBD2. CDR3 size: 16 residues. V shed 5 bases, J shed 3 bases, and the junction held 5 bases outside the gene matches. Germline CDR1 reads SGHNT; CDR2 reads YYREEE (reference sequence). The CDR3 DNA is TGTGCCAGCAGTTCCGGACTAGCGGGACACACCGGGGAGCTGTTTTTT. Amino acid sequence: CASSSGLAGHTGELFF.

CDR3 nucleotides: TGCAGTGCCCGGACAGTAGGCTACACCTTC. Translation gives CSARTVGYTF. The rearrangement joins TRBV20-1 to TRBJ1-2; D may be TRBD1 (6 bases). This CDR3 contains 10 residues. V was clipped by 6 bases and J by 8 bases, with 10 bases between them. Germline V CDR1 and CDR2: DFQATT, SNEGSKA (reference sequence).

The rearrangement uses TRBV28 and TRBJ2-1, with 7 positions matching TRBD1. The CDR3 extends over 12 amino acids. The V and J ends lost 6 bases and 8 bases, in that order; junction bases with no gene match: 4. CDR1 MDHEN and CDR2 SYDVKM come from the germline V gene. CDR3 sequence: CASRAQGDEQFF. The DNA for the CDR3 is TGTGCCAGCAGAGCCCAGGGGGATGAGCAGTTCTTC. The full variable domain, rest sourced from reference TRBV28 and TRBJ2-1, is DVKVTQSSRYLVKRTGEKVFLECVQDMDHENMFWYRQDPGLGLRLIYFSYDVKMKEKGDIPEGYSVSREKKERFSLILESASTNQTSMYLCASRAQGDEQFFGPGTRLTVL.

This chain joins TRBV28 and TRBJ1-4; D is possibly TRBD1 (5 bases). Between the trimmed V and J ends, which lost 3 bases and 5 bases, there was a span of 7 bases. Germline V CDR1 and CDR2: MDHEN, SYDVKM. The CDR3 runs 13 residues. The CDR3 sequence: CASSFGGNEKLFF. For the CDR3, the DNA is TGTGCCAGCAGTTTCGGGGGGAATGAAAAACTGTTTTTT.

The rearrangement joins TRBV21-1 to TRBJ2-3; TRBD2, the D gene given by the table, was not confirmed from the DNA. TRBV21-1 represents a pseudogene. The CDR3 is 15 amino acids. The DNA of the CDR3 is TGTGCCAGCAGCTCTCCCGGGAAGGGCACAGATACGCAGTATTTT. Translation gives CASSSPGKGTDTQYF.

The chain joins TRBV11-3 to TRBJ2-2, with unresolved D. Looked up from germline, CDR1 is SGHNT and CDR2 is YENEEA. With 5 bases removed from V and 8 bases from J, the gap between germline ends came to 9 bases. The CDR3 contains 12 residues. The CDR3 DNA is TGTGCCAGCAGCCTCGGCGAGGGGGAGCTGTTTTTT. As protein: CASSLGEGELFF.